Listed below are T cell receptor beta chains from one sample, sequenced in a study of shared clonotypes between healthy human individuals. The data were produced by immunoSEQ multiplex PCR, yet TCRdb's version contains in-frame clones alone and is incomplete. The sample contains around 690,000 clones, 90% of which appear only once. The sequenced sample consisted of memory CD8+ T cells from PBMCs. The receptor set was obtained from a young man in good health. Some clones in this sample may be carry-over from other donors' samples. CDR3s include the opening cysteine and the closing phenylalanine or tryptophan. The order of the fields is D gene, J gene, clone size, V gene, CDR3 protein, CDR3 DNA. D genes are given only for firm matches. A clone size is listed for some rows: how often the clone was seen (once, few, many), or a class if it is expanded.

>.|TRBJ2-7|.|TRBV7-9
CASSWQASEQYF
TGTGCCAGCAGCTGGCAGGCCTCCGAGCAGTACTTC
>.|TRBJ1-2|.|TRBV21-1
CASRGGLHLQNYGYTF
TGTGCCAGCCGAGGGGGGCTCCATCTTCAGAACTATGGCTACACCTTC
>TRBD1|TRBJ2-3|once|TRBV28
CASKVRWDSRTDTQYF
TGTGCCAGCAAAGTGAGATGGGACAGCCGCACAGATACGCAGTATTTT
>TRBD2|TRBJ2-1|once|TRBV4-1
CASSLASGAQFF
TGCGCCAGCAGCCTCGCTAGCGGGGCGCAGTTCTTC
>.|TRBJ1-2|.|TRBV19
CATTGFGDYGYTF
TGTGCCACTACGGGATTCGGGGACTATGGCTACACCTTC
>TRBD2|TRBJ2-1|.|TRBV29-1
CSVEASGRMYEQFF
TGCAGCGTTGAGGCTAGCGGGAGAATGTATGAGCAGTTCTTC
>TRBD1|TRBJ1-2|once|TRBV9
CASSTGTGIYYGYTF
TGTGCCAGCAGCACCGGGACAGGTATTTACTATGGCTACACCTTC
>.|TRBJ2-6|.|TRBV7-2
CASSLAGSGANVLTF
TGTGCCAGCAGCTTAGCAGGGTCTGGGGCCAACGTCCTGACTTTC
>.|TRBJ2-2|once|TRBV27
CASSSGAGRRELFF
TGTGCCAGCAGTTCGGGGGCAGGGAGAAGGGAGCTGTTTTTT
>.|TRBJ2-7|once|TRBV6-1
CASSDGTLISYEQYF
TGTGCCAGCAGTGATGGGACCCTAATAAGCTACGAGCAGTACTTC
>TRBD1|TRBJ1-5|.|TRBV4-1
CASSQVGQGQPQHF
TGCGCCAGCAGCCAAGTGGGACAGGGGCAGCCCCAGCATTTT
>TRBD1|TRBJ1-1|once|TRBV9
CASSVASRPDRAGNTEAFF
TGTGCCAGCAGCGTAGCTAGTAGGCCGGACAGGGCGGGGAACACTGAAGCTTTCTTT
>TRBD2|TRBJ2-3|.|TRBV2
CASSPLTSGRPQEDTQYF
TGTGCCAGCAGTCCCCTGACTAGCGGGAGGCCTCAAGAAGATACGCAGTATTTT
>.|TRBJ2-5|.|TRBV21-1
CASSKDGRGNQETQYF
TGTGCCAGCAGCAAAGACGGGCGCGGAAACCAAGAGACCCAGTACTTC
>.|TRBJ2-5|.|TRBV5-6
CASSLGQVQTQYF
TGTGCCAGCAGCTTGGGACAGGTCCAGACCCAGTACTTC
>TRBD1|TRBJ1-5|.|TRBV6-5
CATGQGYSNQPQHF
TGTGCCACCGGACAGGGTTATAGCAATCAGCCCCAGCATTTT